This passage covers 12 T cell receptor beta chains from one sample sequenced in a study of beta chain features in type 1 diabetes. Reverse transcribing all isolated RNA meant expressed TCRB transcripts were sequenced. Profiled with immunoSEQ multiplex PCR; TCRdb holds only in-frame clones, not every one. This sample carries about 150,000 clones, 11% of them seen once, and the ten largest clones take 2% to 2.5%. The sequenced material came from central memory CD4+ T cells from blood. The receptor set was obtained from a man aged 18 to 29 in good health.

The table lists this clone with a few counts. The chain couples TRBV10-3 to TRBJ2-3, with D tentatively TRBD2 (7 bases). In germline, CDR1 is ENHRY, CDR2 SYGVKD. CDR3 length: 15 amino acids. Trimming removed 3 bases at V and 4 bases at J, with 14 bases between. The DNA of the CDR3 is TGTGCCATCAGTGACCTCGGCGGGGGCGCAGATACGCAGTATTTT. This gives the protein CAISDLGGGADTQYF.

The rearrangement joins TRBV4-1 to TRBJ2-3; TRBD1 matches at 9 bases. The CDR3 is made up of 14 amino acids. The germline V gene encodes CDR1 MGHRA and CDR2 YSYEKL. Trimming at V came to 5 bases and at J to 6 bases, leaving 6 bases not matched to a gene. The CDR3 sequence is CASSSQTGGDTQYF. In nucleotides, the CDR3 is TGCGCCAGCAGCTCGCAGACAGGGGGTGATACGCAGTATTTT.

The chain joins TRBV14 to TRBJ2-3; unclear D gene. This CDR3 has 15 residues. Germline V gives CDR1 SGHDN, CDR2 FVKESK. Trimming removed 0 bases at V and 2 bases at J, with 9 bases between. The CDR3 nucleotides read TGTGCCAGCAGCCAAGATCTCCGGGCCACAGATACGCAGTATTTT. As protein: CASSQDLRATDTQYF.

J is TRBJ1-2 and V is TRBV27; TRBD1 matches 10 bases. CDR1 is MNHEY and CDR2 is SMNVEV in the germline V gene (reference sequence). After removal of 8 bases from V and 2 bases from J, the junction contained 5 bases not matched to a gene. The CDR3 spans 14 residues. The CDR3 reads CASGRGQGNYGYTF. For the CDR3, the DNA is TGTGCCAGCGGTAGGGGACAGGGGAACTATGGCTACACCTTC.

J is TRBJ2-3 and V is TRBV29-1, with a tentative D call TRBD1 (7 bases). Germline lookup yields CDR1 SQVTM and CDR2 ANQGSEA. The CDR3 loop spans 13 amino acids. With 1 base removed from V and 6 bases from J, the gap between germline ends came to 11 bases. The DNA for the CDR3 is TGCAGCGTTGAAGGTTCAGGGGGGGATACGCAGTATTTT. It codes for CSVEGSGGDTQYF.

The CDR3 bases are TGTGCCAGCAGCGCGCAAAGCGGGAGAGAGACCCAGTACTTC. Its translation: CASSAQSGRETQYF. The V and J genes are TRBV7-8 and TRBJ2-5; 8 nucleotides agree with TRBD2. Germline V gene lookup returns CDR1 SGHVS and CDR2 FQNEAQ. This CDR3 is 14 amino acids long. After removal of 5 bases from V and 4 bases from J, the junction contained 6 bases not matched to a gene.

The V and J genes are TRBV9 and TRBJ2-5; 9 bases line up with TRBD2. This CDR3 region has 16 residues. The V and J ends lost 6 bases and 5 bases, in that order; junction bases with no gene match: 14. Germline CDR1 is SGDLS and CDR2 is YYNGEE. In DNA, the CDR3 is TGTGCCAGCAAGGCCGGGCTAGCGGGGTCAGGGGAGACCCAGTACTTC. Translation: CASKAGLAGSGETQYF.

The DNA for the CDR3 is TGTGCCAGCAGCTTAGAGGGGACAGGTACCAATGGAAACACCATATATTTT. Protein sequence: CASSLEGTGTNGNTIYF. The chain recombines TRBV7-9 with TRBJ1-3; 8 bases agree with TRBD1. Germline V gene sequence: CDR1 SEHNR, CDR2 FQNEAQ (reference sequence). This CDR3 is 17 amino acids long. V shed 1 base and J 3 bases; nucleotides not matched to a gene: 8.

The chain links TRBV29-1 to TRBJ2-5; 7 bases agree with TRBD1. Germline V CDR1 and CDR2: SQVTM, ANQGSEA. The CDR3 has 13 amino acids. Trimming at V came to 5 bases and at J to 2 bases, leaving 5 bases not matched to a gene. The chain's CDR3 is CSVRTGNQETQYF. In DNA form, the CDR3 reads TGCAGCGTTAGGACAGGCAATCAAGAGACCCAGTACTTC. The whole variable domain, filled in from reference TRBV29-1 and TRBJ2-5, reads SAVISQKPSRDICQRGTSLTIQCQVDSQVTMMFWYRQQPGQSLTLIATANQGSEATYESGFVIDKFPISRPNLTFSTLTVSNMSPEDSSIYLCSVRTGNQETQYFGPGTRLLVL.

CDR3 nucleotide sequence: TGTGCCAGCAGTCGGGACAGGATCTCGGGCGAGCAGTACTTC. Amino acids: CASSRDRISGEQYF. V is TRBV6-5 and J is TRBJ2-7; TRBD1 aligns across 8 bases. After removal of 5 bases from V and 6 bases from J, the junction contained 9 bases not matched to a gene. Germline CDR1 and CDR2: MNHEY and SVGAGI. CDR3 length equals 14 residues.

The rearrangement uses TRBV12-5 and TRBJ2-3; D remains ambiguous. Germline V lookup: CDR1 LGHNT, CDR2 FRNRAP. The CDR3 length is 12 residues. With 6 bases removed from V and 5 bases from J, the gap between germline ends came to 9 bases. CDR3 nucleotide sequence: TGTGCTAGTGGGTCGGGTCTAGATACGCAGTATTTT. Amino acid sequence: CASGSGLDTQYF.

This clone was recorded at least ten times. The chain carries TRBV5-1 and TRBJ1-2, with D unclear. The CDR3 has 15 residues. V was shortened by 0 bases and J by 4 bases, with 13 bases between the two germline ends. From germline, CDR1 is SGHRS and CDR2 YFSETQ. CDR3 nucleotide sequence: TGCGCCAGCAGCTTGGAAAAAGGGCCGTCCTATGGCTACACCTTC. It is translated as CASSLEKGPSYGYTF. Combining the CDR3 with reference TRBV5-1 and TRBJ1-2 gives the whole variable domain KAGVTQTPRYLIKTRGQQVTLSCSPISGHRSVSWYQQTPGQGLQFLFEYFSETQRNKGNFPGRFSGRQFSNSRSEMNVSTLELGDSALYLCASSLEKGPSYGYTFGSGTRLTVV.